The rows below give T cell receptor beta chains drawn from one sample of a study of cytotoxic CD8 clonotypes in ibrutinib-treated CLL. Sequenced by immunoSEQ multiplex PCR; TCRdb stores in-frame clones only, minus some. The table records just over 200,000 clones, 75% to 85% of them present only once. Sequencing used PBMCs, obtained after 12 months of ibrutinib treatment. The source of these receptors is a human donor with chronic lymphocytic leukemia. CDR3s include the opening cysteine and the closing phenylalanine or tryptophan. The D gene is left open where the match is weak. Clone sizes are given selectively: once, few, many, or a class where the clone is expanded.

v_call: TRBV9; d_call: -; j_call: TRBJ1-1; clone_size: few; cdr3_nt: TGTGCCAGCAGCGTAGGTGGACCCAACACTGAAGCTTTCTTT; cdr3_aa: CASSVGGPNTEAFF
v_call: TRBV11-2; d_call: -; j_call: TRBJ1-5; clone_size: -; cdr3_nt: TGTGCCAGCAGCTTAGATCCAGGGGCTGCACAGCCCCAGCATTTT; cdr3_aa: CASSLDPGAAQPQHF
v_call: TRBV6-5; d_call: -; j_call: TRBJ2-1; clone_size: -; cdr3_nt: TGTGCCAGCCCCCCCAATGAGCAGTTCTTC; cdr3_aa: CASPPNEQFF
v_call: TRBV7-8; d_call: -; j_call: TRBJ1-5; clone_size: -; cdr3_nt: TGTGCCAGCAGCTTAACGGGAAATAGCAATCAGCCCCAGCATTTT; cdr3_aa: CASSLTGNSNQPQHF
v_call: TRBV18; d_call: -; j_call: TRBJ2-7; clone_size: -; cdr3_nt: TGTGCCAGCTCACCTTTTGGAGGGGGCGAGCAGTACTTC; cdr3_aa: CASSPFGGGEQYF
v_call: TRBV7-9; d_call: TRBD2; j_call: TRBJ2-5; clone_size: -; cdr3_nt: TGTGCCAGCAGCTTAGTTTTGGGAGGGGAGACCCAGTACTTC; cdr3_aa: CASSLVLGGETQYF
v_call: TRBV5-1; d_call: -; j_call: TRBJ2-1; clone_size: -; cdr3_nt: TGCGCCAGCAGCCCTCAGACAGGAACGTACAATGAGCAGTTCTTC; cdr3_aa: CASSPQTGTYNEQFF
v_call: TRBV28; d_call: -; j_call: TRBJ2-5; clone_size: -; cdr3_nt: TGTGCCAGCAGTTACAGGGTACCCCAGTACTTC; cdr3_aa: CASSYRVPQYF
v_call: TRBV29-1; d_call: -; j_call: TRBJ2-3; clone_size: -; cdr3_nt: TGCAGCGTTGATCCAGGCACAGATACGCAGTATTTT; cdr3_aa: CSVDPGTDTQYF
v_call: TRBV10-3; d_call: -; j_call: TRBJ2-3; clone_size: -; cdr3_nt: TGTGCCACGCGCGACCAAAGAGAGGGAGATACGCAGTATTTT; cdr3_aa: CATRDQREGDTQYF
v_call: TRBV6-1; d_call: TRBD1; j_call: TRBJ1-2; clone_size: -; cdr3_nt: TGTGCCAGCAGTGAAAGGGACAGGGTTAACTATGGCTACACCTTC; cdr3_aa: CASSERDRVNYGYTF
v_call: TRBV7-2; d_call: -; j_call: TRBJ1-5; clone_size: few; cdr3_nt: TGTGCCAGCAGCTTAGGGGATAGCAATCAGCCCCAGCATTTT; cdr3_aa: CASSLGDSNQPQHF